A single sample gave rise to the 4 T cell receptor beta chains below, sequenced in a study of shared clonotypes between healthy human individuals (dated by TCRdb to the early 2020s). The protocol used for the library was the immunoSEQ multiplex PCR assay. In its TCRdb copy, this immuneACCESS table keeps in-frame sequences only and misses some clones. Where compared with another copy, unresolved V genes explain less than half of these, and the others have no known cause. This sample has approximately 2.5 million clones in its table, and 80% to 95% of those were observed once. Jointly, the top ten make up 0.36% of the sample. The material sequenced was naive CD4+ T cells from PBMCs. Per the publication, the cell subset or site label means: CD45RA+ positively selected. These receptors all stem from a man aged 18 to 30 in good health. Some clones in this sample may be carry-over from other donors' samples.

The chain couples TRBV28 to TRBJ2-1; possible D gene TRBD2, 6 bases. Trimming took off 2 bases at V and 9 bases at J, with 17 bases between the two ends. The CDR3 is made up of 15 amino acids. Germline CDR1 and CDR2: MDHEN and SYDVKM. The chain's CDR3 is CASSLGTPGKGEQFF. In nucleotides, the CDR3 is TGTGCCAGCAGTTTAGGGACTCCCGGGAAAGGTGAGCAGTTCTTC.

This clone was observed a single time. The chain couples TRBV7-2 to TRBJ2-3; 9 bases map to TRBD2. Trimming removed 5 bases from V and 4 bases from J; junction bases left unmatched: 13. The CDR3 has 17 amino acids. Germline-derived CDR1 and CDR2 are SGHTA and FQGNSA. CDR3 sequence: CASSLGLATRRADTQYF. The CDR3 nucleotides are TGTGCCAGCAGCCTCGGACTAGCGACGCGAAGGGCAGATACGCAGTATTTT.

The chain links TRBV5-8 to TRBJ1-2; weak D call: TRBD1 (5 bases). V lost 2 bases and J lost 4, with 12 bases in between. Germline V gene lookup returns CDR1 SGHTS and CDR2 YDEGEE. The CDR3 is made up of 14 amino acids. The CDR3 nucleotides read TGTGCCAGCAGCTTTGTGGAGGGGACCTATGGCTACACCTTC. Amino acids: CASSFVEGTYGYTF.

The gene calls are TRBV19 and TRBJ2-3; D gene uncertain. Germline lookup yields CDR1 LNHDA and CDR2 SQIVND (reference sequence). This CDR3 contains 16 residues. The V end was cut by 1 base, the J end by 1 base, with 12 bases between. CDR3 sequence (DNA): TGTGCCAGTAGTATAGGAGGATCTGAGGGCACAGATACGCAGTATTTT. The encoded protein is CASSIGGSEGTDTQYF.